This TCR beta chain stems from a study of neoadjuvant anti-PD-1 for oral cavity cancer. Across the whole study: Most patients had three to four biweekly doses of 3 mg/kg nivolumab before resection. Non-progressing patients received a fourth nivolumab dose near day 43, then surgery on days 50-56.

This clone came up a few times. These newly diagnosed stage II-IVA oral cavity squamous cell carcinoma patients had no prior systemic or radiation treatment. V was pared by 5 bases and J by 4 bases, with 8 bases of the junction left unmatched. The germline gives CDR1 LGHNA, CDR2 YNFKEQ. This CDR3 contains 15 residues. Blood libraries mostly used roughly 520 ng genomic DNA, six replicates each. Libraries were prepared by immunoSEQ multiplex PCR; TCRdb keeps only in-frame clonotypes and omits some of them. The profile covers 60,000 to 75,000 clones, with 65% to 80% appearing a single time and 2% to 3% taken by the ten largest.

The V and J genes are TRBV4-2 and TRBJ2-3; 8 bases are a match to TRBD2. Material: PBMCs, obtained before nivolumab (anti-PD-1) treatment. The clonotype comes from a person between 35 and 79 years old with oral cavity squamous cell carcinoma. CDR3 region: CASSKSSGRSDTQYF. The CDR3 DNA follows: TGTGCCAGCAGCAAATCTAGCGGGCGCTCAGATACGCAGTATTTT.